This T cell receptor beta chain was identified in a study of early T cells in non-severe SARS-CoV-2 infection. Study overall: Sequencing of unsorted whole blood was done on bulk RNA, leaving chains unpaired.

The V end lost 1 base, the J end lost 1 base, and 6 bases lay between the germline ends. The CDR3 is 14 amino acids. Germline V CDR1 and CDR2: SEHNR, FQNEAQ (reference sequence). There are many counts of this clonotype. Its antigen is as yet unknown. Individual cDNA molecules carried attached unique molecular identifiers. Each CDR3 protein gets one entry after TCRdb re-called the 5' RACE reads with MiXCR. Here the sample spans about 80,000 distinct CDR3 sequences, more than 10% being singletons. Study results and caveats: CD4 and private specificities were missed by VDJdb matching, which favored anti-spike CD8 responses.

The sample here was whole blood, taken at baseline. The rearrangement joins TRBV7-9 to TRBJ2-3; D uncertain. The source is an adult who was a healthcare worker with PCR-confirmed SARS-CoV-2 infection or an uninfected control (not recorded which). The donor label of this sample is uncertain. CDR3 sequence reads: CASSLVSGTDTQYF. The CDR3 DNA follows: TGTGCCAGCAGCTTAGTGTCAGGCACAGATACGCAGTATTTT.